This T cell receptor (beta chain) was retrieved from a study of shared clonotypes between healthy human individuals. The study, taken as a whole, reports: Non-shared clonotypes had lower generation probabilities than clonotypes shared by all four sorted-subset donors. Represented diversity (both genetic and exposure-history) was limited by the small number of donors.

Only in-frame clones appear in the TCRdb table, and some are missing; sequencing was by immunoSEQ multiplex PCR. This sample carries under 1,100,000 clones, around 82% of them seen once, and the ten largest clones take roughly 0.57%. As for this clone: No antigen is known for it.

The CDR3 is 14 residues long. Trimming took off 3 bases at V and 1 base at J, with 9 bases between the two ends. Germline loops: CDR1 MGHRA, CDR2 YSYEKL. None of the donors, who were healthy HIV-negative adults, had recently had acute infections or vaccinations. The TCR sequence derives from a man aged 18 to 29 in good health. Some clones in this sample may be carry-over from other donors' samples. This chain links TRBV4-1 with TRBJ1-1, with a tentative D call TRBD1 (5 bases). Sequenced sample: memory CD4+ T cells from PBMCs. Sample subset: CD45RA-negative fraction. In DNA, the CDR3 is TGCGCCAGCAGCCATCTAGGGGCGAACACTGAAGCTTTCTTT. Its translation: CASSHLGANTEAFF.